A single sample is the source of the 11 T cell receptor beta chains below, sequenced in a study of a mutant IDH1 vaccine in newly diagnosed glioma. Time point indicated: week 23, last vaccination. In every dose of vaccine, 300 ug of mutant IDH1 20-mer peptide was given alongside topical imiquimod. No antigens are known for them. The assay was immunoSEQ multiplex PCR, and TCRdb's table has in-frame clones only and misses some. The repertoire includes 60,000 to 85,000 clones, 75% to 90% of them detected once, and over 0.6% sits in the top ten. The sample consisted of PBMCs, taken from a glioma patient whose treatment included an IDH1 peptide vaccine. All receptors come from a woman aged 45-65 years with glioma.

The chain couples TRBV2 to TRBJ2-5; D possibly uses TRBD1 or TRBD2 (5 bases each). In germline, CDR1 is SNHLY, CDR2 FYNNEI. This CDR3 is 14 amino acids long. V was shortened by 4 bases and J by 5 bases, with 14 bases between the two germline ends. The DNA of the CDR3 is TGTGCCAGCAGTGTCAGGGAGACCGGCGAGACCCAGTACTTC. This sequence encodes CASSVRETGETQYF.

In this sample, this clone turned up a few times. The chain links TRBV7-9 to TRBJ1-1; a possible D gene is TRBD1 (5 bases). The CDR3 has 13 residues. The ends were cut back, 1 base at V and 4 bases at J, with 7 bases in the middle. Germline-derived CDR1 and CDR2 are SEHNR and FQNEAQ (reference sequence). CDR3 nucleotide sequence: TGTGCCAGCAGCTTAGGCCAGGGCACTGAAGCTTTCTTT. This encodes CASSLGQGTEAFF.

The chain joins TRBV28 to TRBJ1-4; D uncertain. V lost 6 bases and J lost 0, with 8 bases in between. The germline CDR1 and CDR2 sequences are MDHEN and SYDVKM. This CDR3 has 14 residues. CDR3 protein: CASRRDPTNEKLFF. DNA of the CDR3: TGTGCCAGCAGAAGGGATCCAACTAATGAAAAACTGTTTTTT.

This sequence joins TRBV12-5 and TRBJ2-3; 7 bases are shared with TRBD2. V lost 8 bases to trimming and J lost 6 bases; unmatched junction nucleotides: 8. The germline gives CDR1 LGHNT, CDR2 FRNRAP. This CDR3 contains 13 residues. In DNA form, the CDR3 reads TGTGCTAGTTCTCGGGCGGGAGTCGATACGCAGTATTTT. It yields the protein CASSRAGVDTQYF.

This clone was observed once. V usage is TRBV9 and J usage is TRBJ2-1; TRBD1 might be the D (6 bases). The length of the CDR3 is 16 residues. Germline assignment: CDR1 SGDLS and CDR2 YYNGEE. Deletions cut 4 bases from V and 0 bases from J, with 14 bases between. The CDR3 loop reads CASSLQGVGSYNEQFF. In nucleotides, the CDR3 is TGTGCCAGCAGCCTACAGGGAGTAGGCTCCTACAATGAGCAGTTCTTC.

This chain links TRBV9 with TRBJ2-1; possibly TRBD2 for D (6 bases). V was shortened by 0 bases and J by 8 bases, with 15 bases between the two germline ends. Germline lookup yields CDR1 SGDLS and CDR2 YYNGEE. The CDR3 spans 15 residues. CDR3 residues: CASSVEREPRDEQFF. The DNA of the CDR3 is TGTGCCAGCAGCGTAGAACGGGAGCCGAGGGATGAGCAGTTCTTC.

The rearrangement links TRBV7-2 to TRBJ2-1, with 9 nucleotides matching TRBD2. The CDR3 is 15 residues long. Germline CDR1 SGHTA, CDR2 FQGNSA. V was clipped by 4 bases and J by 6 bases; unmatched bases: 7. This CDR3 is CASSYSGSGRNEQFF. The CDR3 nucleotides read TGTGCCAGCAGCTATAGCGGGAGCGGGCGCAATGAGCAGTTCTTC.

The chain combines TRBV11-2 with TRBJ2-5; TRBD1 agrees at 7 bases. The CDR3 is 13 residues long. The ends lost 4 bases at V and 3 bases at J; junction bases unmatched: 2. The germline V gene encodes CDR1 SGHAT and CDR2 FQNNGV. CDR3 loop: CASSYTGEETQYF. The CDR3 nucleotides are TGTGCCAGCAGCTACACAGGGGAAGAGACCCAGTACTTC.

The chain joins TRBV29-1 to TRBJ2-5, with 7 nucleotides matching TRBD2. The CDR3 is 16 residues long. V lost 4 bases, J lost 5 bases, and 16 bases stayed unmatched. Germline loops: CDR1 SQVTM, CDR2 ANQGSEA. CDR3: CSVVPSGGRVSETQYF. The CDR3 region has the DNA TGCAGCGTTGTGCCCTCTGGGGGGAGGGTGTCGGAGACCCAGTACTTC.

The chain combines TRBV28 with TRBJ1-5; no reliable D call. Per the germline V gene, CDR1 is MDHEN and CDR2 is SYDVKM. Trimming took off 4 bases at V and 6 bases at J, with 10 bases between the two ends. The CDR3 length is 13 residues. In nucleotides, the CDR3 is TGTGCCAGCAGTTCCCTTTTGGGTCAGCCCCAGCATTTT. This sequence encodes CASSSLLGQPQHF. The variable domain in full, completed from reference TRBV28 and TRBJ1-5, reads DVKVTQSSRYLVKRTGEKVFLECVQDMDHENMFWYRQDPGLGLRLIYFSYDVKMKEKGDIPEGYSVSREKKERFSLILESASTNQTSMYLCASSSLLGQPQHFGDGTRLSIL.

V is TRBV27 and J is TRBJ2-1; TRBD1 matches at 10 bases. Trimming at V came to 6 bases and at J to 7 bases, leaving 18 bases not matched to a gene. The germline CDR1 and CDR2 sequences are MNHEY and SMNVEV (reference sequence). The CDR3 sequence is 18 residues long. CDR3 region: CASRGGTGVRLWKNEQFF. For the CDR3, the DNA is TGTGCCAGCAGGGGGGGGACAGGGGTTAGATTATGGAAGAATGAGCAGTTCTTC.